The 5 T cell receptor beta chains below come from one sample, sequenced in a study of cytomegalovirus exposure and HLA in healthy donors. The PCR had 60 Vbeta and 13 Jbeta primers. The method was immunoSEQ multiplex PCR; TCRdb's version includes in-frame clones alone and lacks a portion of them. The table includes over 100,000 clones, 77% detected once. The sequenced sample was PBMCs. The receptors were sampled from a man aged 40-55 years in good health and CMV-seropositive.

V gene TRBV29-1 combines with J gene TRBJ1-4; unclear D gene. The CDR3 is 12 residues long. Deletions cut 6 bases from V and 3 bases from J, with 8 bases between. Germline CDR1 and CDR2: SQVTM and ANQGSEA. The CDR3 protein is CSVVSANEKLFF. The CDR3, as DNA: TGCAGCGTCGTGTCAGCTAATGAAAAACTGTTTTTT.

This clone has just a few counts. J is TRBJ2-7 and V is TRBV2, with TRBD1 matching over 9 bases. The CDR3 is made up of 15 amino acids. The V and J ends lost 5 bases and 0 bases, in that order; junction bases with no gene match: 5. The germline gives CDR1 SNHLY, CDR2 FYNNEI. CDR3 protein: CASSPGTGSSYEQYF. The CDR3 DNA reads as TGTGCCAGCAGTCCCGGGACAGGGAGCTCCTACGAGCAGTACTTC.

V and J are TRBV18 and TRBJ2-3, with 8 bases matching TRBD1. Germline CDR1 and CDR2: KGHSH and LQKENI. This CDR3 is built from 16 residues. With V trimmed by 6 bases and J by 2 bases, 10 bases remained unmatched. CDR3 region: CASSLSRQGLTDTQYF. As DNA, the CDR3 is TGTGCCAGCTCCCTCTCCCGACAGGGGCTCACAGATACGCAGTATTTT.

The chain recombines TRBV7-9 with TRBJ1-2; no clear D gene. CDR1 SEHNR and CDR2 FQNEAQ come from the germline V gene (reference sequence). CDR3 length equals 16 residues. V was cut by 5 bases and J by 2 bases, with 18 bases left in between. The CDR3 sequence: CASSPEGGLWNYGYTF. The CDR3 DNA reads as TGTGCCAGCAGCCCAGAGGGAGGGCTATGGAACTATGGCTACACCTTC.

This clone was picked up a small number of times. The V and J genes are TRBV27 and TRBJ1-2, with D uncertain. CDR1 is MNHEY and CDR2 is SMNVEV in the germline V gene (reference sequence). V was pared by 3 bases and J by 1 base, with 21 bases between. CDR3 length: 18 residues. This CDR3 is CASSFLGGAGIGNYGYTF. DNA for the CDR3: TGTGCCAGCAGTTTCCTTGGAGGTGCCGGGATTGGTAACTATGGCTACACCTTC.